The clone carrying this T cell receptor (beta chain) was detected ten times or more. This sample was included in a study of early T cells in non-severe SARS-CoV-2 infection. Study details: RNA in bulk from unsorted whole blood was sequenced, and chains were unpaired.

Trimming took 4 bases from V and 6 from J, leaving 18 bases between them. Looked up from germline, CDR1 is DFQATT and CDR2 is SNEGSKA (reference sequence). This CDR3 is built from 14 residues. MiXCR was run by TCRdb on the 5' RACE reads, yielding one entry per CDR3 protein. This repertoire shows about 25,000 distinct CDR3 sequences, approximately 4.8% found once; its top ten account for over 9%. This chain joins TRBV20-1 and TRBJ1-2; D call uncertain. The sequenced material came from whole blood. This receptor was identified in an adult who was a healthcare worker with PCR-confirmed SARS-CoV-2 infection or an uninfected control (not recorded which). Written as DNA, the CDR3 is TGCAGTGCTAAACCCCCGGACGCCCTAGATGGCTACACCTTC. This translates into CSAKPPDALDGYTF.